Included here is one T cell receptor (beta chain) sequence, with context. Its antigen is currently not known. The cohort consisted of 650 to 850 healthy bone marrow donors. All cohort members were sampled while nominally healthy, although unrecorded immune exposures were likely present. The donor tested CMV seropositive, placing the donor among the roughly 270 seropositive members of the cohort. Every donor gave a peripheral blood sample, and the peripheral blood mononuclear cells from that sample were used for TCR beta sequencing. Genomic DNA was extracted from the blood cell samples with the Qiagen DNeasy Blood Extraction Kit. The source of the sample is a study of cytomegalovirus exposure and HLA in healthy donors (TCRdb year 2017). With regard to the full study: According to an earlier analysis of 587 of the donors, roughly 180 million T cells yielded over 90 million unique TCR beta sequences and about 300 Gb of sequence data. An early release covering approximately 600 HLA-typed donors comprised 300 to 350 gigabases of sequencing data and about 90 million unique TCR sequences. Of the 300 to 500 genotyped donors, approximately 81% were placed in the genetic ancestry cluster associated with self-reported Caucasian donors. The study was designed to test whether signatures of past pathogen exposure could be identified by cataloging public T cell receptors. The study profiled the T cell repertoires of 500 to 800 subjects by immunosequencing and related them to cytomegalovirus serostatus. Along with the approximately 600-subject first cohort, a separate validation cohort of around 110 different subjects was used. To predict cytomegalovirus infection status, the study combined high-throughput TCR immunosequencing, statistical association of individual TCRs with disease status, and machine learning. In a later analysis, previously published TCR beta repertoires from 550 to 750 donors were re-analyzed and high-resolution HLA genotyping was added so that TCR occurrence patterns could be studied. In the later analysis, no new phenotypic data were used to find candidate immune exposures; instead, reliance was placed on TCR beta sequences and their occurrence across donors. An earlier analysis of 500 to 750 of the donors applied high-throughput TCR beta sequencing to assess whether each TCR beta V gene segment acted as functional or pseudogenic. Alongside the repertoire data, information on donor age, sex, ethnicity and CMV serostatus was compiled. A later genetic analysis took genome-wide SNP genotypes for 398 of the 666 donors and used that subset as a discovery cohort. All discovery cohort repertoires had been generated using a single sequencing platform. Class I and class II HLA loci were covered by the typing at four-digit resolution. Typing coverage varied by locus: about 620-640 donors for A, B, C, DRB1 and DQB1; roughly 510 for DQA1; more than 600 for DPA1; approximately 470 for DPB1. Four to six DR-DQ haplotypes were handled as single units for association and clustering, since linkage in the cohort was strong. Across 300 to 400 genotyped donors of the cohort, an average of roughly 200,000 unique TCR beta nucleotide sequences per donor were sequenced, and around 19% of those sequences were non-productive. Beyond this particular receptor, the publication reports: According to a later analysis, parvovirus B19, influenza, CMV and Epstein-Barr virus appeared linked to several top co-occurrence clusters. Because counts were too low, about 15 rarely observed V segments, including chromosome 9 orphons, were left out of the earlier analysis of some 640 of the donors. This cohort had only TCR beta chains sequenced, and the lack of alpha or paired-chain data limited which features could be detected. Some IMGT-functional V segments, including TRBV6-2 and TRBV6-3, could not be distinguished by the 87-base-pair reads and were therefore excluded. A later analysis found that HLA-associated TCR beta chains were more clonally expanded and had lower generation probabilities than equally common non-associated chains. Roughly uniform sequencing depth across donors was assumed in presence/absence analyses, although this assumption may not hold. The authors suggested that the approach could potentially be extended to other disease states and immunological phenotypes. In vitro tests confirmed that a few of the cytomegalovirus-associated TCR beta chains recognize cytomegalovirus antigens. A further reported finding was that TCR beta sequences accurately predicted the HLA-A and HLA-B alleles for most subjects in the first cohort. Cytomegalovirus status was reported to be diagnosed by the classifier with high specificity and sensitivity in both the original and validation cohorts. When HLA alleles, especially DR and DQ, strongly co-occurred, TCR associations were difficult to assign to individual alleles. In a later genetic analysis, fewer N-insertions in productive TCRs were reported among donors in an Asian-associated ancestry cluster than the roughly 700-donor mean. V-gene and J-gene trimming of TCR beta chains was associated with a missense DCLRE1C variant in a later genetic analysis, and the association was replicated in an independent cohort. Specific HLA alleles were associated with roughly 16,000 TCR beta sequences at a false discovery rate of 0.05 in a later analysis. The sequencing pipeline was judged likely to have produced a cluster of highly shared sequence variants as a technical artifact. Linkage disequilibrium might explain the correlated functional status among segregating V segments, but an unknown experimental factor could not be ruled out. Because some donors lacked HLA typing at each locus, the association tests relied only on the typed subset. In a later analysis, the rate of TCR association differed among HLA loci, with DRB1 alleles having the most associated TCRs and HLA-C alleles having the fewest. In an earlier analysis of fewer than 700 of the donors, most TCR beta V segments appeared in productive rearrangements about 87% or about 30% of the time, broadly matching IMGT annotations. In a later analysis, most CMV-associated TCR beta chains were found to appear HLA-restricted, with HLA associations seemingly driven largely by CMV exposure. The only immune exposure information available for the cohort was CMV serostatus. The study listed 150 to 200 TCR beta chains as associated with cytomegalovirus. Most TCR sequences were seen in very few donors, while some public TCRs were found in many individuals.

From its cysteine to its phenylalanine, the CDR3 spans 14 amino acids. The kept DNA is CDR3 alone, 42 bases in frame from the first base. V gives up 3 bases and J gives up 5 bases, and the segment between their germline ends measures 14 bases. From the germline V gene (reference sequence), CDR1 is LNHDA and CDR2 is SQIVND. The library was produced with the immunoSEQ multiplex PCR assay. For the multiplex PCR, a mixture combining 60 forward primers for TCR Vbeta segments and 13 reverse primers for TCR Jbeta segments was used. A multiplex PCR assay on genomic DNA amplified the CDR3 region of rearranged TCR beta genes. Amplified TCR beta libraries were sequenced as 87-base-pair reads on the Illumina HiSeq System. Processing in the source paper ran as follows. A later analysis counted approximately 74 million unique TCR beta chains across the 640 or so repertoires, and approximately 11 million of these chains were shared by at least two donors. Raw reads were error-corrected and collapsed into unique sequences with a nearest-neighbor algorithm that merged closely related sequences to remove PCR and sequencing errors. V, D and J gene segments were assigned by aligning CDR3 sequences to IMGT reference sequences. Each retained sequence needed at least a six-nucleotide match to both a V gene segment and a J gene segment. A rearrangement counted as productive if the CDR3 had no stop codons and remained in frame with V and J, and every other rearrangement counted as non-productive. CDR3 was defined by IMGT convention, running from the second conserved V-encoded cysteine to the conserved J-encoded phenylalanine. Sequences without an unambiguous match to a single V gene segment were excluded from the earlier analysis of about 640 of the donors. An earlier analysis of around 600 of the donors classified V segments as functional when productive rearrangements were above 56.7% and as segregating when the standard deviation between donors was above 5%. To diagnose cytomegalovirus status from the catalog of TCR beta chain sequences, a statistical classification framework was built. In a later analysis, V and J genes were assigned by comparing TCR nucleotide sequences against IMGT/GENE-DB human TR gene sequences. A later analysis assigned CDR3 sequences and most-parsimonious VDJ recombination scenarios with the TCRdist pipeline. A later analysis defined each TCR beta chain by its CDR3 amino acid sequence plus V-gene family, and excluded reads lacking a unique V-gene family. A later analysis removed several hundred highly shared, low-generation-probability nucleotide sequences to deal with suspected cross-contamination and a sequencing artifact. A later analysis calculated a clonal expansion index for each public chain from normalized within-repertoire ranks of inferred template counts. Generation probabilities in a later analysis came from a VDJ recombination model fitted to out-of-frame rearrangements, and those results were checked against IGoR. In a later analysis, hypergeometric tests were used to score TCR-TCR, TCR-HLA and TCR-CMV co-occurrence, with a repertoire-size bias correction applied to TCR pairs. A later analysis estimated false discovery rates by permuting HLA or CMV assignments 20 times. In a later analysis, co-occurring TCRs were grouped using DBSCAN, and TCRdist sequence similarity was added for clustering within HLA-allele-positive subsets. Co-occurrence clustering excluded repertoires with fewer than 30,000 or more than 120,000 public chains, plus five with anomalous nucleotide sharing. TCRdb re-hosts the immuneACCESS table, in-frame sequences only. Its copies lack some clones; in the studies checked, an unresolved V gene accounts for under half of them, and the cause for the rest is not known. The V and J calls and clone size were taken over from that table, and D and trimming were inferred from the DNA. This sample's table lists about 67,000 clones. The biggest ten clones account for 4.5% to 6.5% of the sample.

What was sequenced was PBMCs. This sequence was found in a woman aged 40 to 55 in good health and CMV-seropositive. The rearranged chain carries TRBV19 and TRBJ2-7; a weak D assignment points to TRBD2 (5 bases agree). The CDR3 amino acid sequence is: CASSIVTGLNEQYF. The DNA reads TGTGCCAGTAGTATTGTGACGGGGTTGAACGAGCAGTACTTC.